The clone carrying this T cell receptor beta chain was counted a few times. Those patients picked for sequencing had displayed CD8+CD57+ cell expansion on flow cytometry. Severe acquired aplastic anemia was the diagnosis recorded for all patients. This CDR3 contains 14 residues. CDR1 is DFQATT, CDR2 SNEGSKA, per germline (reference sequence). V lost 4 bases and J lost 2, with 14 bases in between. These data are taken from a study of CD8+CD57+ T cells in acquired aplastic anemia. CDR3 and TCR beta VDJ profiling relied on genomic DNA as the template. TCRdb reprocessed the reads with MiXCR, giving one entry per CDR3 protein. Of roughly 160,000 distinct CDR3 sequences listed, 71% were seen once; the top ten hold around 45%.

The chain links TRBV20-1 to TRBJ2-5; D perhaps matches TRBD1 (6 bases). This receptor was identified in a human donor with aplastic anemia. The sequenced sample consisted of sorted CD4+, CD8+, or CD8+CD57+ T cells (not recorded which) from PBMCs. CDR3 sequence: CSATSGTNQETQYF. The CDR3 DNA is TGCAGTGCTACCTCTGGGACAAATCAAGAGACCCAGTACTTC.